This T cell receptor (beta chain) appears in the sequencing data of a study of cytomegalovirus exposure and HLA in healthy donors. Study summary: From about 179 million T cells, an earlier analysis saw 120 million or so unique TCR beta sequences. The study's findings and limits: Some V segments (TRBV6-2 and TRBV6-3 among them) were excluded as indistinguishable. Analysis performed later found more than 15,000 TCR beta sequences associated with HLA alleles at 0.05 false discovery rate.

The CDR3 extends over 15 amino acids. V lost 5 bases to trimming and J lost 3 bases; unmatched junction nucleotides: 9. Germline loops: CDR1 LNHDA, CDR2 SQIVND (reference sequence). 13 Jbeta primers and 60 Vbeta primers were used for the PCR. Data came from immunoSEQ multiplex PCR; TCRdb stores just in-frame clones and leaves some out. The top ten clones hold 2% to 3% of a sample with approximately 170,000 clones, 70% to 90% of them seen once. This clone was counted a single time. What it binds is not known. Donors counted as nominally healthy when sampled, yet unrecorded immune exposures were likely. The J gene is TRBJ1-2, the V gene TRBV19, with 7 bases identical to TRBD1. The source material was PBMCs. The sequence was collected from a male donor in good health and CMV-seronegative. CDR3 in DNA: TGTGCCAGTAGTCCCTCGGACAGGCCCCACTATGGCTACACCTTC. Protein sequence: CASSPSDRPHYGYTF.